This T cell receptor (beta chain) was retrieved from a study of patients and donors after allogeneic stem cell transplantation. MiXCR was run by TCRdb on the RT-PCR reads, yielding one entry per CDR3 protein. Of tens of thousands of distinct CDR3 sequences listed, approximately 5% were seen once; the top ten hold around 2.6%. With 3 bases removed from V and 6 bases from J, the gap between germline ends came to 9 bases. The CDR3 consists of 12 residues. CDR1 is SNHLY and CDR2 is FYNNEI in the germline V gene. This receptor was obtained from a human donor who was either an allogeneic HSCT recipient or a stem cell or donor lymphocyte infusion donor (not recorded which). It is not recorded whose cells these are; they may come from a transplant donor. Sequencing input: blood, either unsorted or a sorted T cell fraction (not recorded which). The chain carries TRBV2 and TRBJ2-7; D uncertain. The DNA of the CDR3 is TGTGCCAGCAGTGACTTTCCAGGCGAGCAGTACTTC. This gives the protein CASSDFPGEQYF.